Here is one T cell receptor (beta chain) with its context. Libraries were prepared by immunoSEQ multiplex PCR; TCRdb keeps only in-frame clonotypes and omits some of them. The data contain tens of thousands of clones, approximately 94% of them singletons. This entry comes from a study of control samples from healthy donors and cancer patients. Germline V CDR1 and CDR2: SGHNT, YENEEA. Trimming stripped 8 bases from V and 5 bases from J, with 15 bases between. The CDR3 loop spans 14 amino acids. V is TRBV11-3 and J is TRBJ2-2; weak D call: TRBD1 (5 bases). This TCR came from a woman younger than 45 in good health. Sequencing input: blood. In DNA, the CDR3 is TGTGCCAGCGGGGTAGGGGATGGGACCGGGGAGCTGTTTTTT. Translation: CASGVGDGTGELFF.